This T cell receptor (beta chain) emerged from a study of T cells in localized non-small cell lung cancer. CDR3 length equals 15 residues. Germline V gene sequence: CDR1 LGHNA, CDR2 YNFKEQ. The V end was cut by 0 bases, the J end by 6 bases, with 14 bases between. Study-wide results and caveats: Out of the top 100 tumor clones, a median about 57 were seen in adjacent lung. Exceeding tumor, uninvolved adjacent lung had the highest T cell clonality. Only one tumor region went through sequencing, so heterogeneity may still be there. In the blood, greater T cell density corresponded to longer overall survival.

Method: immunoSEQ multiplex PCR; TCRdb's copy keeps in-frame clones and lacks some. Of over 25,000 clones listed, around 73% were seen once; the top ten hold around a third. This clone was found a few times. Its specificity is unknown. The sequences come from peripheral blood, collected before any cancer treatment. The chain joins TRBV4-2 to TRBJ2-5; D not certain. The sequence derives from a male donor older than 55 with stage II squamous cell lung carcinoma. CDR3 bases: TGTGCCAGCAGCCAAGATTACACCCCTGGACAGACCCAGTACTTC. Translated, it gives CASSQDYTPGQTQYF.